These 16 T cell receptor beta chains originate from one sample sequenced in a study of post-analysis software for immune sequencing data. Unique molecular identifiers were present in the TCR beta cDNA libraries. TCRdb redid the calling of the PCR reads with MiXCR, one entry per CDR3 protein. This sample yields hundreds of thousands of distinct CDR3 sequences, of which roughly 38% are seen a single time; 7.5% to 8.5% belongs to the top ten. Broader study findings: In patients, TRBV5-6, TRBV5-1 and TRBV20-1 belonged to five TRBV segments found more frequently than in controls.

No antigens are known for them. Sequenced: blood. Every receptor here comes from a girl aged 2 to 10 with multiple sclerosis.

The genes are TRBV7-9 and TRBJ2-7; D gene uncertain. The CDR3 has 14 residues. V was trimmed by 4 bases and J by 3 bases, leaving 13 bases between them. CDR1 SEHNR and CDR2 FQNEAQ come from the germline V gene (reference sequence). CDR3 DNA: TGTGCCAGCAGCTACCGATCGCCCCTCTACGAGCAGTACTTC. Translation: CASSYRSPLYEQYF.

This chain joins TRBV20-1 and TRBJ2-3; the D is unclear. This CDR3 comprises 13 residues. Germline V lookup: CDR1 DFQATT, CDR2 SNEGSKA (reference sequence). Trimming removed 3 bases at V and 8 bases at J, with 15 bases between. In DNA, the CDR3 is TGCAGTGCTAGCCAGGCCGCGTTGTCTACGCAGTATTTT. Encoded protein: CSASQAALSTQYF.

V usage is TRBV7-9 and J usage is TRBJ2-4, with TRBD2 matching over 10 bases. The J call may be incorrect, as the DNA end agrees better with TRBJ2-7. The CDR3 covers 15 residues. Germline V lookup: CDR1 SEHNR, CDR2 FQNEAQ (reference sequence). This CDR3 is CASSSWTSGAYEQYF. Here the CDR3 DNA reads TGTGCCAGCAGCTCCTGGACTAGCGGAGCCTACGAGCAGTACTTC.

This clonotype appeared many times. V is TRBV7-2 and J is TRBJ2-3; D ambiguous. The V end was cut by 6 bases, the J end by 1 base, with 5 bases between. The germline V gene has CDR1 SGHTA and CDR2 FQGNSA. CDR3 size: 12 residues. DNA of the CDR3: TGTGCCAGCAGTCCCCGCACAGATACGCAGTATTTT. It codes for CASSPRTDTQYF.

Here the CDR3 DNA reads TGCGCCAGCAGCTTGCGGGGGGTTATCGAGACCCAGTACTTC. Its translation: CASSLRGVIETQYF. The J gene is TRBJ2-5, the V gene TRBV5-1, with 7 bases that match TRBD2. The CDR3 has 14 amino acids. CDR1 is SGHRS and CDR2 is YFSETQ in the germline V gene. Trimming took 1 base from V and 5 from J; bases not matched to a gene: 5.

V gene TRBV11-2 combines with J gene TRBJ2-2; the D gene is possibly TRBD1 (6 bases). The CDR3 loop spans 17 amino acids. V gave up 3 bases and J gave up 7 bases, with 21 bases separating them. CDR1 SGHAT and CDR2 FQNNGV come from the germline V gene. The CDR3 spells CASSFMGQRYRDGELFF. The CDR3 DNA reads TGTGCCAGCAGCTTTATGGGACAACGGTACCGCGACGGGGAGCTGTTTTTT.

The genes are TRBV29-1 and TRBJ2-7, with 9 bases identical to TRBD1. CDR1 SQVTM and CDR2 ANQGSEA come from the germline V gene. V gave up 2 bases and J gave up 1 base; unmatched junction bases: 6. CDR3 length: 15 amino acids. The CDR3 sequence is CSVEWVGQGSYEQYF. CDR3 nucleotide sequence: TGCAGCGTTGAATGGGTGGGACAGGGTTCCTACGAGCAGTACTTC.

The DNA of the CDR3 is TGTGCCAGCAGCGGTAGCGGGGGTGACAATGAGCAGTTCTTC. Translation: CASSGSGGDNEQFF. This chain joins TRBV7-2 and TRBJ2-1, with TRBD2 matching over 9 bases. CDR1 is SGHTA, CDR2 FQGNSA, per germline. With V trimmed by 5 bases and J by 5 bases, 4 bases remained unmatched. This CDR3 has 14 amino acids.

The rearrangement links TRBV29-1 to TRBJ1-2, with TRBD1 matching over 7 bases. After removal of 1 base from V and 5 bases from J, the junction contained 10 bases not matched to a gene. Germline V CDR1 and CDR2: SQVTM, ANQGSEA. The CDR3 runs to 15 residues. The CDR3 loop is CSVEGAGTARYGYTF. The DNA for the CDR3 is TGCAGCGTTGAAGGCGCCGGGACAGCAAGATATGGCTACACCTTC.

The CDR3 DNA reads TGTGCCAGCAGCTCCGACAGGTTCTACAATGAGCAGTTCTTC. The encoded protein is CASSSDRFYNEQFF. V is TRBV5-5 and J is TRBJ2-1; D is possibly TRBD1 (6 bases). The V and J ends lost 3 bases and 3 bases respectively, with 10 bases between them. CDR1 and CDR2 (germline): SGHKS, YYEKEE (reference sequence). This CDR3 comprises 14 residues.

The CDR3 DNA reads TGCAGTGCTACCAGAATCGGCACTGAAGCTTTCTTT. Translated, it gives CSATRIGTEAFF. The rearrangement uses TRBV20-1 and TRBJ1-1; D is unresolved. The germline gives CDR1 DFQATT, CDR2 SNEGSKA (reference sequence). This CDR3 contains 12 residues. With 4 bases removed from V and 4 bases from J, the gap between germline ends came to 10 bases.

There are a few counts of this clonotype. The chain carries TRBV29-1 and TRBJ1-2; 10 bases match TRBD1. Per the germline V gene, CDR1 is SQVTM and CDR2 is ANQGSEA. V lost 5 bases and J lost 7; bases outside the gene matches: 10. This CDR3 comprises 14 residues. The CDR3 is CSVSPGQGISGYTF. DNA for the CDR3: TGCAGCGTTTCCCCGGGACAGGGGATCTCTGGCTACACCTTC.

The chain has TRBV6-5 and TRBJ1-1; D gene ambiguous. There are 15 residues in the CDR3. The germline gives CDR1 MNHEY, CDR2 SVGAGI. Trimming left V 3 bases short and J 4 bases short, with 15 bases between. The DNA for the CDR3 is TGTGCCAGCAGTTATTCTGACACCCTGTCCACTGAAGCTTTCTTT. Translated: CASSYSDTLSTEAFF.

The V call is TRBV5-1, the J call TRBJ2-1; D assignment may be TRBD1 or TRBD2 (5 bases each). V lost 2 bases, J lost 13 bases, and 16 bases lay in between. The CDR3 sequence is 13 residues long. Germline lookup yields CDR1 SGHRS and CDR2 YFSETQ. Here the CDR3 reads CASSLDVGPGQFF. The DNA for the CDR3 is TGCGCCAGCAGCTTAGATGTGGGGCCGGGACAGTTCTTC.

The chain couples TRBV5-1 to TRBJ2-7; TRBD2 matches 14 bases. The junction had 5 bases not matched to a gene; V was cut back by 5 bases and J by 4 bases. CDR1 and CDR2 (germline): SGHRS, YFSETQ. CDR3 length: 15 amino acids. For the CDR3, the DNA is TGCGCCAGCAGGAGTGGGACTAGCGGGAGTTACGAGCAGTACTTC. This encodes CASRSGTSGSYEQYF. The variable domain in full, with the rest retrieved from reference TRBV5-1 and TRBJ2-7, is KAGVTQTPRYLIKTRGQQVTLSCSPISGHRSVSWYQQTPGQGLQFLFEYFSETQRNKGNFPGRFSGRQFSNSRSEMNVSTLELGDSALYLCASRSGTSGSYEQYFGPGTRLTVT.

The chain couples TRBV6-6 to TRBJ2-3; 9 bases align to TRBD1. The CDR3 has 15 amino acids. Trimming removed 6 bases from V and 6 bases from J; junction bases left unmatched: 10. The V gene's germline CDR1 is MNHNY and CDR2 SVGAGI (reference sequence). The CDR3 region has the DNA TGTGCCAGCAGACGGGGACAGGGTAGGGGGGATACGCAGTATTTT. This sequence encodes CASRRGQGRGDTQYF.